The rows below give T cell receptor beta chains drawn from one sample of a study of blood T cell repertoires in COVID-19. Some clones are missing from TCRdb's copy, which holds only in-frame ones; the method was immunoSEQ multiplex PCR. The sample records more than 200,000 clones, more than 70% being singletons. The sequenced sample consisted of peripheral blood. The receptors shown here come from a middle-aged woman who had recovered from COVID-19. Both conserved end residues are trimmed from each CDR3. The order of the fields is V gene, CDR3 protein.

>TRBV9
ASSVGRGGNTIY
>TRBV5-6
ASSLGSGGLINEQF
>TRBV7-2
ASSLVRGMNTEAF
>TRBV21-1
ASAVSGTGREETQY
>TRBV5-5
ASSLLDRGHNEQF
>TRBV7-9
ASSLGDIQY
>TRBV9
ASSADRDEQF
>TRBV28
ASSTIPLGTGGSYNEQF
>TRBV10-3
AISEGATNYGYT
>TRBV5-1
ASSLGTVGELF
>TRBV15
ATSFTTVPSGNTIY
>TRBV7-2
ASSSQGDSPYEQY
>TRBV6-4
ASSERGGAGDSDEQF
>TRBV30
AWSIGFPGQGAGGYT
>TRBV19
ASRPQDRSYEQY
>TRBV18
ASSPAGNSGANVLT
>TRBV30
AWSVGQYGYT
>TRBV29-1
SVVELAGTYEQY
>TRBV5-4
ASSSVAGGSRGELF
>TRBV30
AWTPTDSGYT
>TRBV18
ASSGQGNNSPLH
>TRBV21-1
ASSNEEGSRYEQY
>TRBV19
ASSIDRGTEAF
>TRBV5-1
ASSLSSPGFSSAAF
>TRBV11-1
ASSFAGAPSETQY
>TRBV28
ASSLRGGRQETQY
>TRBV5-1
ASSLPLTSGVGNEQF
>TRBV30
AWSWGLGGGPNNEQF
>TRBV5-1
ASSSLVEDTQY
>TRBV19
ASSFLYGYT
>TRBV2
ASSEFLRAYEQY
>TRBV5-5
ASSLGSPPGFREKG
>TRBV5-6
ASSSLEEQY
>TRBV7-2
ASSLATSGSTGEQY
>TRBV18
ASSPAAEALSYEQY
>TRBV14
ASSPRVSNQPQH
>TRBV28
ASSSRSGKRHEQF
>TRBV5-4
ASSLQGQGPYEQY
>TRBV15
ATSQVDRHDKETQY
>TRBV29-1
SVHQRGGVYNEQF
>TRBV5-4
ASSAQGVRNTIY
>TRBV5-6
ASTSGGRGYT
>TRBV28
ASSLNGAYGYT
>TRBV5-4
ASSLEPPVTGELF